This passage covers 23 T cell receptor beta chains from one sample sequenced in a study of blood T cell repertoires in COVID-19. Assay: immunoSEQ multiplex PCR; the TCRdb copy retains only in-frame clones and omits some. The sample includes 260,000 or so clones, roughly 88% of them seen just once. Sequencing was done on a sample of peripheral blood. The receptors come from a man between 18 and 35 years old with active or convalescent COVID-19.

The genes are TRBV19 and TRBJ1-5, with TRBD1 as a possible D gene (6 bases). The germline V gene encodes CDR1 LNHDA and CDR2 SQIVND (reference sequence). Trimming left V 5 bases short and J 2 bases short, with 10 bases between. This CDR3 is built from 14 residues. The DNA for the CDR3 is TGTGCCAGTAGTGAGGACAGACGCAATCAGCCCCAGCATTTT. This codes for CASSEDRRNQPQHF.

The rearrangement links TRBV3-1 (or the pseudogene TRBV3-2) to TRBJ2-7; 7 bases match TRBD1. V gave up 3 bases and J gave up 2 bases; unmatched junction bases: 4. Germline CDR1 reads LGHDT; CDR2 reads YNNKEL (reference sequence). This CDR3 spans 14 amino acids. CDR3 DNA sequence: TGTGCCAGCAGCCACGGGGACAGCGCCTACGAGCAGTACTTC. Encoded protein: CASSHGDSAYEQYF.

The J gene is TRBJ2-1, the V gene TRBV24-1, with no clear D. The CDR3 is 14 residues long. The V end lost 2 bases, the J end lost 8 bases, and 12 bases lay between the germline ends. Germline CDR1 KGHDR, CDR2 SFDVKD. CDR3 amino acids: CATSDSRLVDEQFF. The CDR3 bases are TGTGCCACCAGTGATTCGCGCCTCGTGGATGAGCAGTTCTTC.

This clone was picked up one time. The gene calls are TRBV7-2 and TRBJ2-7; 8 bases match TRBD1. With V trimmed by 1 base and J by 3 bases, 2 bases remained unmatched. This CDR3 has 14 amino acids. Germline CDR1 is SGHTA and CDR2 is FQGNSA. The CDR3: CASSLGTGNYEQYF. Written as DNA, the CDR3 is TGTGCCAGCAGCTTAGGGACAGGGAACTACGAGCAGTACTTC.

This rearrangement joins TRBV6-1 to TRBJ1-1, with D possibly being TRBD1 (5 bases). The CDR3 contains 14 residues. Germline loops: CDR1 MNHNS, CDR2 SASEGT. V was cut by 2 bases and J by 1 base, with 8 bases left in between. DNA for the CDR3: TGTGCCAGCAGTGAATGGCAGGGGAACACTGAAGCTTTCTTT. This gives the protein CASSEWQGNTEAFF.

V usage is TRBV7-8 and J usage is TRBJ2-5; the match to TRBD1 covers 8 bases. CDR3 size: 15 residues. The germline V gene encodes CDR1 SGHVS and CDR2 FQNEAQ. V dropped 5 bases and J dropped 5; count of bases not matched to a gene: 10. The CDR3, as DNA: TGTGCCAGCAGCCCCAGGGTCAGGGGGCTTGAGACCCAGTACTTC. Translation: CASSPRVRGLETQYF.

This clone was seen once. V gene TRBV24-1 combines with J gene TRBJ1-5, with 10 bases identical to TRBD1. After removal of 5 bases from V and 6 bases from J, the junction contained 15 bases not matched to a gene. The V gene's germline CDR1 is KGHDR and CDR2 SFDVKD. The CDR3 is 18 amino acids. CDR3 DNA: TGTGCCACCAGTGGCCTCGACAGGGGGCCCCCCAGTAGTCAGCCCCAGCATTTT. Translating gives CATSGLDRGPPSSQPQHF.

The chain employs TRBV6-5 and TRBJ2-3, with TRBD2 identical over 10 bases. This CDR3 is built from 15 residues. Looked up from germline, CDR1 is MNHEY and CDR2 is SVGAGI. Losses at the gene ends were 5 bases for V and 2 bases for J; bases not matched to a gene: 4. The DNA of the CDR3 is TGTGCCAGCAGTCGGACTAGCGGATTCACAGATACGCAGTATTTT. This gives the protein CASSRTSGFTDTQYF.

V gene TRBV10-3 combines with J gene TRBJ2-7, with TRBD1 matching over 10 bases. The CDR3 spans 14 residues. CDR1 is ENHRY, CDR2 SYGVKD, per germline. The ends lost 3 bases at V and 5 bases at J; junction bases unmatched: 4. CDR3 loop: CAISDLTGGHEQYF. As DNA, the CDR3 is TGTGCCATCAGTGATCTGACAGGGGGCCACGAGCAGTACTTC.

This chain connects TRBV10-3 to TRBJ1-1; D call uncertain. Germline V gene data show CDR1 as ENHRY and CDR2 as SYGVKD. This CDR3 region has 12 residues. V was pared by 7 bases and J by 3 bases, with 9 bases between. CDR3 coding DNA: TGTGCCATCATGGCTGCCGACACTGAAGCTTTCTTT. This codes for CAIMAADTEAFF.

The chain joins TRBV9 to TRBJ2-2; the match to TRBD1 covers 7 bases. V trimming: 2 bases; J trimming: 0 bases; junction bases outside the gene matches: 4. Germline lookup yields CDR1 SGDLS and CDR2 YYNGEE. The CDR3 length is 16 residues. The CDR3 bases are TGTGCCAGCAGCGTTGGACAGGCAGCGAACACCGGGGAGCTGTTTTTT. It encodes CASSVGQAANTGELFF.

This chain uses TRBV7-2 with TRBJ2-1; TRBD2 matches at 7 bases. CDR1 and CDR2 from the germline V gene are SGHTA and FQGNSA. The ends lost 6 bases at V and 16 bases at J; junction bases unmatched: 12. The CDR3 is made up of 12 amino acids. The CDR3 loop is CASSYPGLKFFF. The CDR3 coding sequence is TGTGCCAGCAGTTATCCGGGACTAAAATTTTTCTTC.

The chain couples TRBV11-2 to TRBJ2-2; TRBD1 matches 11 bases. Per the germline V gene, CDR1 is SGHAT and CDR2 is FQNNGV. Trimming removed 0 bases from V and 7 bases from J; junction bases left unmatched: 7. CDR3 size: 17 residues. The CDR3 sequence: CASSLDVGQGVVGELFF. The CDR3 bases are TGTGCCAGCAGCTTAGATGTGGGACAGGGGGTTGTCGGGGAGCTGTTTTTT.

The chain uses TRBV14 and TRBJ2-3; D is unclear. Per germline, CDR1 SGHDN and CDR2 FVKESK. The CDR3 spans 14 residues. V was clipped by 0 bases and J by 7 bases, with 11 bases between them. The CDR3 sequence is CASSQERRRNTQYF. CDR3 in DNA: TGTGCCAGCAGCCAAGAGCGGCGTAGAAATACGCAGTATTTT.

The chain combines TRBV6-5 with TRBJ2-5; D is possibly TRBD1 (7 bases). V was shortened by 6 bases and J by 3 bases, with 17 bases between the two germline ends. The CDR3 consists of 15 residues. Germline-derived CDR1 and CDR2 are MNHEY and SVGAGI. CDR3 nucleotides: TGTGCCAGCAGCGCAGGGGGGATCATCAAAGAGACCCAGTACTTC. Protein: CASSAGGIIKETQYF.

This chain links TRBV10-3 with TRBJ1-5; TRBD1 agrees at 9 bases. CDR1 and CDR2 (germline): ENHRY, SYGVKD. The CDR3 has 14 residues. Unmatched junction bases numbered 2, after V lost 6 bases and J lost 2 bases. CDR3 DNA sequence: TGTGCCATCAGCGGGACAGGGCGCAATCAGCCCCAGCATTTT. Translated, it gives CAISGTGRNQPQHF.

The chain is built from TRBV3-1 (or the pseudogene TRBV3-2) and TRBJ1-2, with D possibly TRBD1 on 5 matching bases. This CDR3 region has 13 residues. The germline V and J ends were trimmed by 4 bases and 4 bases, with 10 bases remaining between them. Germline values: CDR1 LGHDT, CDR2 YNNKEL (reference sequence). CDR3 sequence (DNA): TGTGCCAGCAGCCCTGACAGAACCTATGGCTACACCTTC. Translated: CASSPDRTYGYTF.

This chain links TRBV4-3 with TRBJ2-3; TRBD2 matches 8 bases. Per germline, CDR1 LGHNA and CDR2 YSLEER. J was trimmed by 1 base and V by 0 bases; bases with no gene match: 3. This CDR3 spans 16 amino acids. CDR3 in DNA: TGCGCCAGCAGCCAAGATTCGGGGGGGGGCACAGATACGCAGTATTTT. This translates into CASSQDSGGGTDTQYF.

J is TRBJ1-1 and V is TRBV9, with D perhaps matching TRBD1 (5 bases). From germline, CDR1 is SGDLS and CDR2 YYNGEE. V shed 1 base and J shed 1 base, with 11 bases lying between them. The CDR3 extends over 15 amino acids. In DNA form, the CDR3 reads TGTGCCAGCAGCGTACAGCCAGGGAAGAACACTGAAGCTTTCTTT. It translates to CASSVQPGKNTEAFF.

This sequence joins TRBV2 and TRBJ2-2; TRBD2 might be the D (5 bases). V was cut by 7 bases and J by 6 bases, with 15 bases left in between. The CDR3 runs 14 residues. From germline, CDR1 is SNHLY and CDR2 FYNNEI. CDR3 sequence: CASKAGFTAGELFF. DNA for the CDR3: TGTGCCAGCAAGGCGGGTTTTACGGCCGGGGAGCTGTTTTTT.

The chain joins TRBV5-6 to TRBJ2-2; TRBD2 is a possible D gene (5 bases). V lost 3 bases and J 1 base, leaving 10 bases between the germline ends. CDR1 and CDR2 from the germline V gene are SGHDT and YYEEEE. This CDR3 comprises 15 residues. CDR3 loop: CASSSLRGNTGELFF. DNA for the CDR3: TGTGCCAGCAGCTCCCTACGGGGGAACACCGGGGAGCTGTTTTTT.

This clone showed up just once. The chain links TRBV4-1 to TRBJ1-1, with 8 positions matching TRBD1. CDR1 and CDR2 (germline): MGHRA, YSYEKL. CDR3 size: 16 residues. Trimming took 4 bases from V and 0 from J; bases not matched to a gene: 7. CDR3 nucleotide sequence: TGCGCCAGCAGCCGGCGGGACAGGACTATGAACACTGAAGCTTTCTTT. Encoded protein: CASSRRDRTMNTEAFF.

This clone was picked up a small number of times. This chain links TRBV15 with TRBJ1-5; TRBD1 matches 7 bases. The germline CDR1 and CDR2 sequences are LNHNV and YYDKDF (reference sequence). This CDR3 has 16 amino acids. V lost 0 bases, J lost 2 bases, and 4 bases stayed unmatched. CDR3 residues: CATSREYTGGNQPQHF. In nucleotides, the CDR3 is TGTGCCACCAGCAGAGAATATACAGGGGGCAATCAGCCCCAGCATTTT.